Each of the 8 T cell receptor beta chains below was sequenced from the same sample in a study of T cell responses to AZD1222 COVID-19 vaccine. Clones were read by immunoSEQ multiplex PCR, and TCRdb kept only the in-frame ones, dropping some. The repertoire includes 95,000 to 100,000 clones, around 84% of them detected once, and 12% to 15% sits in the top ten. Specimen: peripheral blood, collected 28 days after the second AZD1222 dose. The receptors shown here come from an adult who received the AZD1222 COVID-19 vaccine.

The V gene is TRBV7-6, the J gene TRBJ1-4, with D unresolved. The CDR3 consists of 13 residues. V was cut by 4 bases and J by 8 bases, with 11 bases left in between. Per germline, CDR1 SGHVS and CDR2 FNYEAQ. The DNA for the CDR3 is TGTGCCAGCAGCTGGGGTGTACGAGAAAAACTGTTTTTT. It codes for CASSWGVREKLFF.

The rearrangement joins TRBV14 to TRBJ1-3; the D is unclear. This CDR3 comprises 14 residues. Germline assignment: CDR1 SGHDN and CDR2 FVKESK. V gave up 1 base and J gave up 2 bases, with 6 bases separating them. The CDR3 loop is CASSQVHPGNTIYF. The CDR3 region has the DNA TGTGCCAGCAGCCAAGTGCACCCTGGAAACACCATATATTTT.

The chain couples TRBV5-1 to TRBJ2-2, with 9 bases that match TRBD1. After removal of 2 bases from V and 6 bases from J, the junction contained 5 bases not matched to a gene. There are 15 residues in the CDR3. Germline CDR1 reads SGHRS; CDR2 reads YFSETQ. CDR3 loop: CASSLQQGAAGELFF. The CDR3 nucleotides read TGCGCCAGCAGCTTACAACAGGGGGCGGCCGGGGAGCTGTTTTTT.

This clone has only a few counts. This rearrangement joins TRBV6-1 to TRBJ1-2; no clear D gene. Per germline, CDR1 MNHNS and CDR2 SASEGT. The CDR3 has 15 residues. The V and J ends lost 1 base and 4 bases respectively, with 13 bases between them. CDR3 nucleotides: TGTGCCAGCAGTGAAGAAGGACTGCCCATCTATGGCTACACCTTC. Amino acids: CASSEEGLPIYGYTF.

V is TRBV9 and J is TRBJ2-7; 7 bases fit TRBD1. CDR1 is SGDLS and CDR2 is YYNGEE in the germline V gene. Trimming took 3 bases from V and 3 from J; bases not matched to a gene: 6. This CDR3 has 14 residues. The CDR3 region has the DNA TGTGCCAGCAGCGGCCGGGACAGCGTCTACGAGCAGTACTTC. It encodes CASSGRDSVYEQYF.

The chain combines TRBV25-1 with TRBJ2-5; the match to TRBD1 covers 9 bases. Germline V gene lookup returns CDR1 MGHDK and CDR2 SYGVNS. J gave up 2 bases and V 3 bases, and 1 base lay outside the gene matches. CDR3 length: 14 amino acids. The CDR3 coding sequence is TGTGCCAGCAGTGATGACAGGGGGCAAGAGACCCAGTACTTC. It encodes CASSDDRGQETQYF.

The chain combines TRBV6-1 with TRBJ2-5; weak D call: TRBD1 (5 bases). Germline values: CDR1 MNHNS, CDR2 SASEGT. The germline V and J ends were trimmed by 3 bases and 7 bases, with 18 bases remaining between them. The length of the CDR3 is 15 residues. This CDR3 reads CASSEGLGQGRTQYF. The DNA of the CDR3 is TGTGCCAGCAGTGAGGGATTGGGGCAGGGTAGGACCCAGTACTTC.

This rearrangement joins TRBV9 to TRBJ1-1; TRBD1 agrees at 7 bases. J was trimmed by 3 bases and V by 4 bases; bases with no gene match: 9. The germline V gene has CDR1 SGDLS and CDR2 YYNGEE. The CDR3 consists of 15 residues. This chain's CDR3 is CASSPQGIEYTEAFF. The CDR3 bases are TGTGCCAGCAGCCCACAGGGGATCGAATACACTGAAGCTTTCTTT.